These 30 T cell receptor beta chains were sequenced from one sample in a study of identical twins. One entry per CDR3 protein, called by TCRdb with MiXCR from the 5' RACE reads. The sample shows about 340,000 distinct CDR3 sequences, around 12% of them seen only once. This sample also belongs to another study, concerning yellow fever vaccine responses in identical twins.

The sample consisted of CD8+ T cells sorted from blood. All receptors come from a woman between 18 and 30 years old in good health.

The genes are TRBV27 and TRBJ1-2, with 8 bases fitting TRBD1. Germline lookup yields CDR1 MNHEY and CDR2 SMNVEV (reference sequence). J lost 7 bases, V lost 4 bases, and 5 bases had no gene match. CDR3 length: 13 residues. The CDR3 DNA is TGTGCCAGCAGTTATAGACAGGGGCGTGGCTACACCTTC. It yields the protein CASSYRQGRGYTF.

This clonotype was detected only a few times. The J gene is TRBJ2-5, the V gene TRBV6-2 or TRBV6-3; possible D gene TRBD1, 6 bases. Germline V CDR1 and CDR2: MNHEY, SVGEGT. V dropped 4 bases and J dropped 1 base, with 13 bases sitting between them. CDR3 size: 15 residues. CDR3 in amino acids: CASSSGAYPQETQYF. In DNA, the CDR3 is TGTGCCAGCAGTTCAGGGGCTTATCCCCAAGAGACCCAGTACTTC.

This clonotype has only a few counts. V gene TRBV4-1 combines with J gene TRBJ1-2, with D possibly matching TRBD1 (5 bases). The germline CDR1 and CDR2 sequences are MGHRA and YSYEKL. The CDR3 is made up of 15 amino acids. The V end lost 0 bases, the J end lost 3 bases, and 11 bases lay between the germline ends. The CDR3 DNA sequence: TGCGCCAGCAGCCAAGAGTGGGGCAAGGACTATGGCTACACCTTC. Protein: CASSQEWGKDYGYTF.

This clonotype has a count of ten or more. This chain joins TRBV12-3 or TRBV12-4 and TRBJ2-7, with 7 bases identical to TRBD1. V dropped 6 bases and J dropped 2; count of bases not matched to a gene: 1. This CDR3 is 12 amino acids long. The CDR3 sequence: CASSDRAYEQYF. The CDR3 bases are TGTGCCAGCAGCGACAGGGCCTACGAGCAGTACTTC.

This chain links TRBV29-1 with TRBJ2-3, with TRBD2 matching 11 bases. V lost 0 bases to trimming and J lost 4 bases; unmatched junction nucleotides: 6. Germline CDR1 and CDR2: SQVTM and ANQGSEA. The CDR3 consists of 16 residues. For the CDR3, the DNA is TGCAGCGTTGAAGATCCACTAGCGGGAGAGCCAGATACGCAGTATTTT. Amino acids: CSVEDPLAGEPDTQYF.

This clonotype was seen more than once but under ten times. This sequence joins TRBV11-2 and TRBJ1-2; D not certain. The length of the CDR3 is 13 residues. V was clipped by 6 bases and J by 4 bases, with 12 bases between them. Per germline, CDR1 SGHAT and CDR2 FQNNGV. The DNA of the CDR3 is TGTGCCAGCAGATCCCCAGTTCTCTATGGCTACACCTTC. This gives the protein CASRSPVLYGYTF.

Only a few counts were recorded for this clonotype. V is TRBV4-1 and J is TRBJ2-3, with 8 nucleotides matching TRBD1. The germline V gene encodes CDR1 MGHRA and CDR2 YSYEKL. CDR3 size: 11 residues. V shed 3 bases and J 11 bases; nucleotides not matched to a gene: 1. The CDR3 coding sequence is TGCGCCAGCAGCCACGGACAGGGGCAGTATTTT. Its protein product is CASSHGQGQYF.

The chain employs TRBV2 and TRBJ1-5, with D uncertain. The CDR3 consists of 13 residues. CDR1 SNHLY and CDR2 FYNNEI come from the germline V gene. V lost 3 bases and J lost 2, with 5 bases in between. The CDR3 reads CASSEWGNQPQHF. The DNA of the CDR3 is TGTGCCAGCAGTGAGTGGGGCAATCAGCCCCAGCATTTT.

This clonotype was counted ten times or more. The chain carries TRBV11-2 and TRBJ2-1, with D perhaps matching TRBD2 (5 bases). This CDR3 comprises 13 residues. The germline V and J ends were trimmed by 3 bases and 4 bases, with 7 bases remaining between them. CDR1 is SGHAT, CDR2 FQNNGV, per germline. In DNA form, the CDR3 reads TGTGCCAGCAGCTTCCGGGAATACAATGAGCAGTTCTTC. Residues: CASSFREYNEQFF.

This clonotype has more than one count but fewer than ten. The V gene is TRBV4-1, the J gene TRBJ2-1, with D perhaps matching TRBD1 or TRBD2 (5 bases each). This CDR3 comprises 16 residues. Germline CDR1 and CDR2: MGHRA and YSYEKL. With 3 bases removed from V and 5 bases from J, the gap between germline ends came to 17 bases. The CDR3 loop is CASSHSGHGVDNEQFF. The CDR3 DNA reads TGCGCCAGCAGCCATTCCGGACACGGGGTGGACAATGAGCAGTTCTTC.

This clonotype was detected only a few times. The chain uses TRBV20-1 and TRBJ2-7; D unclear. The CDR3 is made up of 12 amino acids. CDR1 DFQATT and CDR2 SNEGSKA come from the germline V gene (reference sequence). V was pared by 1 base and J by 5 bases, with 9 bases between. In nucleotides, the CDR3 is TGCAGTGCTAGAGCCCGAAGGGACGAGCAGTACGTC. Its protein product is CSARARRDEQYV.

This clonotype was seen a few times. This sequence joins TRBV20-1 and TRBJ2-7; the D is unclear. This CDR3 spans 13 amino acids. Germline V CDR1 and CDR2: DFQATT, SNEGSKA (reference sequence). The V gene lost 0 bases and the J gene lost 2 bases, with 8 bases spanning the gap. This CDR3 reads CSARETATYEQYF. The CDR3 DNA reads as TGCAGTGCTAGAGAAACTGCAACCTACGAGCAGTACTTC.

The chain carries TRBV25-1 and TRBJ1-1; 8 positions match TRBD1. J gave up 10 bases and V 5 bases, and 9 bases lay outside the gene matches. CDR3 length: 13 amino acids. CDR1 is MGHDK and CDR2 is SYGVNS in the germline V gene. The CDR3 here is CASSYGQGEGAFF. In DNA, the CDR3 is TGTGCCAGCAGTTACGGACAGGGTGAAGGAGCTTTCTTT.

This clonotype occurred many times. This rearrangement joins TRBV7-8 to TRBJ1-4; D gene ambiguous. Trimming stripped 1 base from V and 4 bases from J, with 16 bases between. CDR1 SGHVS and CDR2 FQNEAQ come from the germline V gene. This CDR3 contains 17 residues. The DNA for the CDR3 is TGTGCCAGCAGCTTAGATGTTGGTACAGCGGTTAATGAAAAACTGTTTTTT. Its translation: CASSLDVGTAVNEKLFF.

The V and J genes are TRBV3-1 and TRBJ2-5; D possibly corresponds to TRBD2 (6 bases). From germline, CDR1 is LGHDT and CDR2 YNNKEL (reference sequence). Trimming cost V 4 bases and J 5 bases, with 26 bases left between them. The CDR3 totals 18 residues. This CDR3 reads CASSPTTSPQPGYETQYF. The CDR3 nucleotides are TGTGCCAGCAGCCCAACTACTAGCCCACAGCCGGGATACGAGACCCAGTACTTC.

This clonotype was recorded at least ten times. This chain joins TRBV27 and TRBJ2-2, with TRBD1 as a possible D gene (6 bases). V was pared by 5 bases and J by 7 bases, with 14 bases between. Germline CDR1 is MNHEY and CDR2 is SMNVEV (reference sequence). The length of the CDR3 is 14 residues. The CDR3 sequence: CASSSNRAGGELFF. The CDR3 DNA is TGTGCCAGCAGTAGCAACAGGGCCGGCGGGGAGCTGTTTTTT.

This clonotype has just a few counts. This sequence joins TRBV24-1 and TRBJ2-3; D is uncertain. The germline CDR1 and CDR2 sequences are KGHDR and SFDVKD. Trimming removed 3 bases from V and 1 base from J, with 13 bases in between. The CDR3 is made up of 16 amino acids. CDR3 sequence (DNA): TGTGCCACCAGTGATGAAGGACGGGCGGGCACAGATACGCAGTATTTT. Translation: CATSDEGRAGTDTQYF.

The chain links TRBV20-1 to TRBJ2-5; D is undetermined. CDR3 size: 12 residues. V was shortened by 3 bases and J by 3 bases, with 8 bases between the two germline ends. Germline CDR1 and CDR2: DFQATT and SNEGSKA (reference sequence). DNA of the CDR3: TGCAGTGCTAGTCGCGCCAAAGAGACCCAGTACTTC. Translating gives CSASRAKETQYF.

The chain uses TRBV20-1 and TRBJ1-1; no firm D call. The CDR3 contains 11 residues. Germline V lookup: CDR1 DFQATT, CDR2 SNEGSKA (reference sequence). The V gene lost 4 bases and the J gene lost 3 bases, with 6 bases spanning the gap. In nucleotides, the CDR3 is TGCAGTGCTACAACTTACACTGAAGCTTTCTTT. This encodes CSATTYTEAFF.

This chain connects TRBV5-1 to TRBJ2-1; 7 positions match TRBD2. CDR1 SGHRS and CDR2 YFSETQ come from the germline V gene. The CDR3 consists of 16 residues. After removal of 2 bases from V and 7 bases from J, the junction contained 12 bases not matched to a gene. The CDR3 loop is CASSLPGGRAKNEQFF. The CDR3 coding sequence is TGCGCCAGCAGCTTACCCGGCGGGAGAGCTAAGAATGAGCAGTTCTTC.

This clonotype was seen only a few times. The genes are TRBV20-1 and TRBJ2-5; TRBD1 might be the D (5 bases). Germline loops: CDR1 DFQATT, CDR2 SNEGSKA (reference sequence). The CDR3 loop spans 14 amino acids. The V end lost 4 bases, the J end lost 4 bases, and 16 bases lay between the germline ends. The CDR3 nucleotides are TGCAGTGCTAAAACAGGAAGTCCAACAGAGACCCAGTACTTC. Translated: CSAKTGSPTETQYF.

The chain combines TRBV9 with TRBJ2-1, with 10 bases matching TRBD2. The CDR3 extends over 15 amino acids. Trimming cost V 4 bases and J 6 bases; bases outside gene matches: 7. Germline CDR1 and CDR2: SGDLS and YYNGEE. CDR3 in DNA: TGTGCCAGCAGCATTAGCGGGGGGACAGCCAATGAGCAGTTCTTC. It is translated as CASSISGGTANEQFF.

This clonotype was found a few times. V is TRBV12-3 or TRBV12-4 and J is TRBJ2-7; 7 bases agree with TRBD1. There are 13 residues in the CDR3. V lost 6 bases and J lost 2; bases outside the gene matches: 4. The CDR3 region is CASRGDRAYEQYF. In nucleotides, the CDR3 is TGTGCCAGCAGAGGGGACAGAGCCTACGAGCAGTACTTC.

This sequence joins TRBV2 and TRBJ2-6, with D hard to call. The CDR3 spans 15 residues. Germline V gene sequence: CDR1 SNHLY, CDR2 FYNNEI. V was cut by 2 bases and J by 4 bases, with 9 bases left in between. In DNA form, the CDR3 reads TGTGCCAGCAGTGAACTGGGGTCCGGGGCCAACGTCCTGACTTTC. Translated, it gives CASSELGSGANVLTF.

This clonotype was seen at least ten times. In nucleotides, the CDR3 is TGTGCCAGCAGTTTAGCGCTCGCTGTTAGCGGGAGGCGGGACGGGGAGCTGTTTTTT. This encodes CASSLALAVSGRRDGELFF. The rearrangement links TRBV12-3 or TRBV12-4 to TRBJ2-2; TRBD2 matches at 10 bases. J lost 7 bases, V lost 0 bases, and 14 bases had no gene match. CDR3 length: 19 amino acids.

This clonotype was counted ten times or more. The chain uses TRBV2 and TRBJ1-2; 9 bases are shared with TRBD1. J was trimmed by 7 bases and V by 6 bases; bases with no gene match: 15. Germline lookup yields CDR1 SNHLY and CDR2 FYNNEI. The CDR3 spans 16 residues. The CDR3 loop reads CASSSVEQGALGGYTF. CDR3 DNA: TGTGCCAGCAGCTCCGTGGAACAGGGGGCATTAGGTGGCTACACCTTC.

The J gene is TRBJ2-7, the V gene TRBV14, with D perhaps matching TRBD1 (6 bases). This CDR3 spans 15 amino acids. Germline V CDR1 and CDR2: SGHDN, FVKESK. V lost 6 bases and J 5 bases, leaving 20 bases between the germline ends. CDR3: CASRITGTKAHEQYF. The DNA of the CDR3 is TGTGCCAGCAGGATTACCGGGACAAAGGCCCACGAGCAGTACTTC.

This clonotype was seen more than once but under ten times. This chain connects TRBV7-9 to TRBJ2-2; 12 bases fit TRBD2. The junction had 5 bases not matched to a gene; V was cut back by 6 bases and J by 3 bases. The CDR3 runs to 16 residues. Germline CDR1 reads SEHNR; CDR2 reads FQNEAQ (reference sequence). The CDR3 is CASRTGTSGYTGELFF. CDR3 in DNA: TGTGCCAGCAGAACCGGGACTAGCGGGTACACCGGGGAGCTGTTTTTT.

The chain uses TRBV11-2 and TRBJ1-1; no reliable D call. The CDR3 is 17 amino acids. Trimming pared 6 bases from V and 0 bases from J, leaving 20 bases between. The V gene's germline CDR1 is SGHAT and CDR2 FQNNGV. The CDR3 DNA is TGTGCCAGCAGATCTTCACCGCAGTACGGGGTGAACACTGAAGCTTTCTTT. It yields the protein CASRSSPQYGVNTEAFF. Filled out from reference TRBV11-2 and TRBJ1-1, the complete variable domain reads EAGVAQSPRYKIIEKRQSVAFWCNPISGHATLYWYQQILGQGPKLLIQFQNNGVVDDSQLPKDRFSAERLKGVDSTLKIQPAKLEDSAVYLCASRSSPQYGVNTEAFFGQGTRLTVV.

The chain links TRBV12-3 or TRBV12-4 to TRBJ1-2, with D unresolved. Trimming shortened V by 1 base and J by 4 bases, and 10 bases separated the two germline ends. CDR3 length: 14 residues. Here the CDR3 reads CASSLDSGRYGYTF. DNA of the CDR3: TGTGCCAGCAGTTTAGATTCCGGACGCTATGGCTACACCTTC.